Included here is one T cell receptor (beta chain) sequence, with context. This specimen belongs to a study of shared T cell receptors in the human thymus. Data came from immunoSEQ multiplex PCR; TCRdb stores just in-frame clones and leaves some out. This table holds about 380,000 clones, just under 95% found once. CDR1 is SGHRS, CDR2 YFSETQ, per germline. The CDR3 is made up of 15 amino acids. Trimming shortened V by 0 bases and J by 4 bases, and 14 bases separated the two germline ends. Source material: thymocytes. This receptor was identified in a human donor. The chain uses TRBV5-1 and TRBJ2-7; D is perhaps TRBD1 (6 bases). The CDR3 is CASSLVAGDIYEQYF. The CDR3 DNA reads TGCGCCAGCAGCTTGGTGGCAGGGGACATATACGAGCAGTACTTC.